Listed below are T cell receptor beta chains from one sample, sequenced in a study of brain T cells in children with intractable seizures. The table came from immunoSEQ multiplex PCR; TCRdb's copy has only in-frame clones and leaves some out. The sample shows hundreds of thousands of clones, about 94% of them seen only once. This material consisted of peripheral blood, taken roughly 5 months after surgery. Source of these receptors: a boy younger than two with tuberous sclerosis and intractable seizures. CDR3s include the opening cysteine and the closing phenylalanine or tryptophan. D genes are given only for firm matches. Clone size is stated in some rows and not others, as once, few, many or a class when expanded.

TGTGCCAGCAGTCAGCTACAGGGGGTTGGTGAAGCTTTCTTT,CASSQLQGVGEAFF,TRBV27,TRBJ1-1,TRBD1,14,.
TGTGCCAGCAGTAACCGTAGCAATCAGCCCCAGCATTTT,CASSNRSNQPQHF,TRBV6-5,TRBJ1-5,.,13,.
TGTGCCAGCAGAACTAGCGGGAGGTCCTACGAGCAGTACTTC,CASRTSGRSYEQYF,TRBV11-2,TRBJ2-7,TRBD2,14,.
TGTGCCAGTACCCCGGGAGGCAGCCAAAAGGGCGAGCAGTACTTC,CASTPGGSQKGEQYF,TRBV19,TRBJ2-7,TRBD2,15,.
TGCGCCAGCAGCCCACTTTCGGGGACAGGGGACAGATACCAAGAGACCCAGTACTTC,CASSPLSGTGDRYQETQYF,TRBV5-1,TRBJ2-5,TRBD1,19,.
TGTGCCAGCGTCCCGGGACAGAAGATTGGAAACACCATATATTTT,CASVPGQKIGNTIYF,TRBV28,TRBJ1-3,TRBD1,15,.
TGTGCCAGCCGGGACAGCTCCTACGAGCAGTACTTC,CASRDSSYEQYF,TRBV21-1,TRBJ2-7,.,12,.
TGTGCCAGCAGTCCATCGGGACAGGGGAGGGGGTACGAGCAGTACTTC,CASSPSGQGRGYEQYF,TRBV27,TRBJ2-7,TRBD1,16,once
TGTGCCAGTAGTGGGAGGATGGGAAAACTGTTTTTT,CASSGRMGKLFF,TRBV19,TRBJ1-4,.,12,.
TGCGCCAGCAGCCCCGGGACAGGGAACACTGAAGCTTTCTTT,CASSPGTGNTEAFF,TRBV4-1,TRBJ1-1,TRBD1,14,once
TGTGCCAGTAGAATCGGGACTAGCGGGGCCGGGCACTACGAGCAGTACTTC,CASRIGTSGAGHYEQYF,TRBV19,TRBJ2-7,TRBD2,17,.
TGTGCAAGTCGGATCCTTAAGCGGCCCTCCTACAATGAGCAGTTCTTC,CASRILKRPSYNEQFF,TRBV12-2,TRBJ2-1,.,16,.
TGCGCCAGCAGCCAAGGTGGAACTCTCCTCCCCCTTTATGGCTACACCTTC,CASSQGGTLLPLYGYTF,TRBV4-1,TRBJ1-2,.,17,.
TGTGCCAGCAGTTCGATCCGGGGGCAAGGCTATGGCTACACCTTC,CASSSIRGQGYGYTF,TRBV27,TRBJ1-2,.,15,.
TGTGCCAGCTCACCTTATCCCCAGGGCCCCTATGGCTACACCTTC,CASSPYPQGPYGYTF,TRBV18,TRBJ1-2,.,15,.
TGTGCCAGCAGCGCAACCACAGGGGGGCTGGTAGATACGCAGTATTTT,CASSATTGGLVDTQYF,TRBV9,TRBJ2-3,TRBD1,16,.
TGTGCCAGCAGACAGAACACTGAAGCTTTCTTT,CASRQNTEAFF,TRBV6-5,TRBJ1-1,.,11,.
TGTGCCAGCAGCAACTACTTCCGGGGACAGCTAAACACTGAAGCTTTCTTT,CASSNYFRGQLNTEAFF,TRBV11-2,TRBJ1-1,TRBD1,17,.
TGTGCCAGCAGCCCTCGGACAGATCCCTCCTACGAGCAGTACTTC,CASSPRTDPSYEQYF,TRBV5-4,TRBJ2-7,.,15,.
TGCGCCAGCAGCCCTTTTGACGGGGCCCGGTGGGGTGAAGCTTTCTTT,CASSPFDGARWGEAFF,TRBV5-1,TRBJ1-1,.,16,.
TGTGCCAGCAGCTTAAGGGGTGAAAAACTGTTTTTT,CASSLRGEKLFF,TRBV11-2,TRBJ1-4,.,12,.
TGTGCCAGCAGTGACAGGGCGAGGGCTTACCCCACAGATACGCAGTATTTT,CASSDRARAYPTDTQYF,TRBV6-1,TRBJ2-3,.,17,.
TGTGCCAGCAGCGTAGAAAGGAAGAGCACAGATACGCAGTATTTT,CASSVERKSTDTQYF,TRBV9,TRBJ2-3,.,15,.
TGTGCCAGCAGCACACGGACTAGCGGGAGTGGCACAGATACGCAGTATTTT,CASSTRTSGSGTDTQYF,TRBV7-2,TRBJ2-3,TRBD2,17,.
TGTGCCACCAGGGACAGCTTGAACACTGAAGCTTTCTTT,CATRDSLNTEAFF,TRBV24-1,TRBJ1-1,.,13,.
TGTGCCAGCAGCTTAGAACGCGGACCCGCGGCTGAGCAGTTCTTC,CASSLERGPAAEQFF,TRBV11-3,TRBJ2-1,.,15,.
TGCAGCGTTACCCCTAGCGGGAGTACGAACAATGAGCAGTTCTTC,CSVTPSGSTNNEQFF,TRBV29-1,TRBJ2-1,TRBD2,15,.
TGTGCCAGCAGCTCCAGGGAGACGGTCCAGCCCCAGCATTTT,CASSSRETVQPQHF,TRBV2,TRBJ1-5,.,14,.
TGTGCCAGCAGTATTTACAGGGGCTCTGGGGCCAACGTCCTGACTTTC,CASSIYRGSGANVLTF,TRBV27,TRBJ2-6,TRBD1,16,.
TGCAGCGTTGAAACAGGATTTGGGTATGGCTACACCTTC,CSVETGFGYGYTF,TRBV29-1,TRBJ1-2,.,13,.
TGTGCCAGCAGTCTCCGACTCTCGGGTAGCGCAGATACGCAGTATTTT,CASSLRLSGSADTQYF,TRBV27,TRBJ2-3,.,16,.
TGTGCCAGCGACATGAGCTCCTACGAGCAGTACTTC,CASDMSSYEQYF,TRBV5-8,TRBJ2-7,.,12,.
TGTGCCAGCAGCTTGGACAGGGGGTACACCATATATTTT,CASSLDRGYTIYF,TRBV5-4,TRBJ1-3,TRBD1,13,few
TGTGCCAGCAGCGTAGGTGCCGGGCCTAGTGTCTCCACTAACTATGGCTACACCTTC,CASSVGAGPSVSTNYGYTF,TRBV9,TRBJ1-2,.,19,.
TGTGCCAGTAAAAACGACGGGGGCAATCAGCCCCAGCATTTT,CASKNDGGNQPQHF,TRBV2,TRBJ1-5,.,14,.
TGTGCCTGGAGCCTCAGGGGCGATCAGCCCCAGCATTTT,CAWSLRGDQPQHF,TRBV30,TRBJ1-5,.,13,few
TGCAGCGTAGAAGGGACTAGCGGGATCACCTACAATGAGCAGTTCTTC,CSVEGTSGITYNEQFF,TRBV29-1,TRBJ2-1,TRBD2,16,.
TGCGCCAGCAGCCAAATATACAGGGGAACTGAAGCTTTCTTT,CASSQIYRGTEAFF,TRBV4-1,TRBJ1-1,TRBD1,14,.
TGTGCCAGCAGCTCCCGGACCCCAACTGAAGCTTTCTTT,CASSSRTPTEAFF,TRBV7-9,TRBJ1-1,.,13,.
TGTGCCAGTAGGACCGTGGGGTTCTCTGGAAACACCATATATTTT,CASRTVGFSGNTIYF,TRBV19,TRBJ1-3,.,15,once
TGTGCCTGGAGTGTACAGAGCGGTGGAACTACCGGGGAGCTGTTTTTT,CAWSVQSGGTTGELFF,TRBV30,TRBJ2-2,.,16,.
TGTGCCAGCACCGGAGGACAGCTAAATTCACCCCTCCACTTT,CASTGGQLNSPLHF,TRBV6-5,TRBJ1-6,.,14,.
TGTGCCAGCAGCTTAGGTGGCAGGGACACCGGGGAGCTGTTTTTT,CASSLGGRDTGELFF,TRBV11-2,TRBJ2-2,.,15,.
TGTGCCAGCAGCGCGGAGGGACAGGGATACAATGAGCAGTTCTTC,CASSAEGQGYNEQFF,TRBV7-9,TRBJ2-1,TRBD1,15,once
TGTGCCAGCAGCCGGAACCGGGATCTGGAGACCCAGTACTTC,CASSRNRDLETQYF,TRBV2,TRBJ2-5,.,14,.
TGTGCCAGCAGCTCCGCCCCCTCCCTGACAGGGGTAATCGAAGTCTCTGGGGCCAACGTCCTGACTTTC,CASSSAPSLTGVIEVSGANVLTF,TRBV9,TRBJ2-6,TRBD1,23,.
TGTGCCAGCAGACAGAACAGGGGACGGCAGCCCCAGCATTTT,CASRQNRGRQPQHF,TRBV21-1,TRBJ1-5,.,14,.
TGTGCCAGCAGTTCCCCGTCAACTAATGAAAAACTGTTTTTT,CASSSPSTNEKLFF,TRBV28,TRBJ1-4,.,14,.
TGTGCCACCACTTGTCTCTTGTGCAATGAGCAGTTCTTC,CATTCLLCNEQFF,TRBV6-5,TRBJ2-1,.,13,.
TGCGCCAGCAGCGCGGGGACTAGCGGGACTGGGGAGACCCAGTACTTC,CASSAGTSGTGETQYF,TRBV5-1,TRBJ2-5,TRBD2,16,.
TGTGCCAGCAGCCAGGTAGGACTAGCAGACCGGGTGGATGAGCAGTTCTTC,CASSQVGLADRVDEQFF,TRBV9,TRBJ2-1,TRBD2,17,.
TGTGCCAGCAGTTACAGGATCCACACTGAAGCTTTCTTT,CASSYRIHTEAFF,TRBV6-5,TRBJ1-1,.,13,.
TGCAGCGTTCCTTTACTTAGGGGCGGAAGCTCCTACAATGAGCAGTTCTTC,CSVPLLRGGSSYNEQFF,TRBV29-1,TRBJ2-1,.,17,.
TGTGCCAGCAGCTTACTCGGGGGCCAATCCTACAATGAGCAGTTCTTC,CASSLLGGQSYNEQFF,TRBV7-2,TRBJ2-1,.,16,.
TGTGCCAGCAGCTTTAGGCTGGGGTACGAGCAGTACTTC,CASSFRLGYEQYF,TRBV7-9,TRBJ2-7,.,13,.
TGTGCCAGCAGTTCGTTCTGGACTAGCGGGGGGGAAGATACGCAGTATTTT,CASSSFWTSGGEDTQYF,TRBV28,TRBJ2-3,TRBD2,17,.
TGCAGCCGGACAGGGGATGACAATGAGCAGTTCTTC,CSRTGDDNEQFF,TRBV29-1,TRBJ2-1,TRBD1,12,.
TGCGCCAGCAGCTTGGATGGGCAACTACTAAACACCGGGGAGCTGTTTTTT,CASSLDGQLLNTGELFF,TRBV5-1,TRBJ2-2,.,17,.
TGTGCCAGCCTTAGCGGGAGGGGGGGCAATGAGCAGTTCTTC,CASLSGRGGNEQFF,TRBV2,TRBJ2-1,TRBD2,14,.
TGTGCCAGCAGCGTAGAGGGACTCATACAAGAGACCCAGTACTTC,CASSVEGLIQETQYF,TRBV9,TRBJ2-5,.,15,.